What follows describes a single T cell receptor (beta chain). What it recognizes is unknown. The data were taken from a study of T cell responses to AZD1222 COVID-19 vaccine. Study information: Second-dose intervals of approximately 4 or approximately 12 weeks were pooled.

Findings and limits, study-wide: Spike-wide coverage was observed for vaccine-associated CD4 TCRs, with dominant responses at 160-218 and 743-854. Receipt of two AZD1222 doses was followed by a rise in Spike-specific TCR breadth and depth. Repertoires were obtained only post-peak T cell response.

Clones were read by immunoSEQ multiplex PCR, and TCRdb kept only the in-frame ones, dropping some. The profile covers 150,000 or so clones, with approximately 92% appearing a single time and around 2.3% taken by the ten largest. This CDR3 contains 15 residues. Trimming took 5 bases from V and 4 from J; bases not matched to a gene: 7. The germline V gene encodes CDR1 PRHDT and CDR2 FYEKMQ (reference sequence). V gene TRBV13 combines with J gene TRBJ2-2; 7 bases are a match to TRBD2. The sample here was peripheral blood, taken on day 0 of AZD1222 vaccination. The TCR originated in an adult in good health. This CDR3 is CASSRRGVSTGELFF. Here the CDR3 DNA reads TGTGCCAGCAGCCGACGGGGGGTGAGCACCGGGGAGCTGTTTTTT.